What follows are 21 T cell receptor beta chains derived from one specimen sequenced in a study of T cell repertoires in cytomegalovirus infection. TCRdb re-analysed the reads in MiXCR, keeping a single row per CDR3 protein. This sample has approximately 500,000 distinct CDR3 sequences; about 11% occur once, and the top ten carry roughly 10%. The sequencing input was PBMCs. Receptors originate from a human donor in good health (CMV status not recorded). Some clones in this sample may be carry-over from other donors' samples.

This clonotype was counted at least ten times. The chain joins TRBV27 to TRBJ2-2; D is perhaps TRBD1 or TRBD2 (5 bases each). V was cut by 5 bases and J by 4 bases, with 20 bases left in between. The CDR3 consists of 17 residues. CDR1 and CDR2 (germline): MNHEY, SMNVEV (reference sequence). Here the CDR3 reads CASSPRGPRPSTGELFF. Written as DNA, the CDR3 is TGTGCCAGCAGTCCCCGGGGACCACGCCCCAGCACCGGGGAGCTGTTTTTT.

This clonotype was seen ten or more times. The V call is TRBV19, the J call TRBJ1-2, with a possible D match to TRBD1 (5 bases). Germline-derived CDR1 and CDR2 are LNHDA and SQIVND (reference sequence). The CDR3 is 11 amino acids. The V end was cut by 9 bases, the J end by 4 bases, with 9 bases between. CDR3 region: CASRDGYGYTF. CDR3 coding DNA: TGTGCCAGCCGGGACGGCTATGGCTACACCTTC.

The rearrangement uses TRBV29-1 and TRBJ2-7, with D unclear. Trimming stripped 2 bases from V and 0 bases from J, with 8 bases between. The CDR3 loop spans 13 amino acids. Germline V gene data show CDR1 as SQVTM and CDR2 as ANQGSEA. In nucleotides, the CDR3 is TGCAGCGTTGAAAGCGAAAGCTCCTACGAGCAGTACTTC. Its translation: CSVESESSYEQYF.

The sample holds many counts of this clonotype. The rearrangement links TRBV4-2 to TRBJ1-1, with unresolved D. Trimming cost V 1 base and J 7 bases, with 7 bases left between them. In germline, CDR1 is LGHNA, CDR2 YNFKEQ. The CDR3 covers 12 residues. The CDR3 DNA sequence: TGTGCCAGCAGCCAAGGGAGGGATGAAGCTTTCTTT. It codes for CASSQGRDEAFF.

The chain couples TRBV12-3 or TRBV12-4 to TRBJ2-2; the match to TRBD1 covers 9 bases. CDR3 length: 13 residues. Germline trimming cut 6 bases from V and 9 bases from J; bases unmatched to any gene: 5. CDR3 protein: CASSSDRGRELFF. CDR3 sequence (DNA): TGTGCCAGCAGCTCGGACAGGGGCCGGGAGCTGTTTTTT.

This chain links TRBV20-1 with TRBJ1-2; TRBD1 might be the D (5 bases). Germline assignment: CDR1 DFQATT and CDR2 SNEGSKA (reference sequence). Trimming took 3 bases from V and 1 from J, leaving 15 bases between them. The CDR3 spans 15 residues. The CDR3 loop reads CSASDPWGGNYGYTF. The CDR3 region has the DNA TGCAGTGCTAGCGATCCTTGGGGGGGTAACTATGGCTACACCTTC.

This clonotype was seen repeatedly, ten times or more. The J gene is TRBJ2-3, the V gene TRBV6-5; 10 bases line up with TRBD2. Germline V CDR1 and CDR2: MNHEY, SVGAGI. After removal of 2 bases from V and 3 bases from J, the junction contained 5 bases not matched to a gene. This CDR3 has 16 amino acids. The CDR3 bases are TGTGCCAGCAGTTACGGGGCTAGCGGGAGTACAGATACGCAGTATTTT. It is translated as CASSYGASGSTDTQYF.

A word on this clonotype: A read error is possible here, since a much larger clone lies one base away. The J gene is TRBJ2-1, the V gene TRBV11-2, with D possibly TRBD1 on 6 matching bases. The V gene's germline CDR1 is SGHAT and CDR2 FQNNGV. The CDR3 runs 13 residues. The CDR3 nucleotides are TGTGCCAGCAACTTAGTGGCAGGGGATGAGCAGTTCTTC. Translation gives CASNLVAGDEQFF. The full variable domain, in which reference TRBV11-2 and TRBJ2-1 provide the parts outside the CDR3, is EAGVAQSPRYKIIEKRQSVAFWCNPISGHATLYWYQQILGQGPKLLIQFQNNGVVDDSQLPKDRFSAERLKGVDSTLKIQPAKLEDSAVYLCASNLVAGDEQFFGPGTRLTVL.

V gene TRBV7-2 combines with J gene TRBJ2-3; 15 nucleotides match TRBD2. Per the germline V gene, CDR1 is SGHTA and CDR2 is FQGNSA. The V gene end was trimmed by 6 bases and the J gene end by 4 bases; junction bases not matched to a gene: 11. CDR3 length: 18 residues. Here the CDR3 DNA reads TGTGCCAGCAGGTCCGGGACTAGCGGGGGGCAGTTCCCAGATACGCAGTATTTT. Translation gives CASRSGTSGGQFPDTQYF.

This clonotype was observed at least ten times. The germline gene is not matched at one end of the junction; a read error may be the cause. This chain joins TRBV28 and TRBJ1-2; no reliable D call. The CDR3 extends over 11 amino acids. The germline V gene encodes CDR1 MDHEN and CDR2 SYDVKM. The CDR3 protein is CASSVWDGYTF. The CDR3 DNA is TGTGCCAGCAGTGTATGGGATGGCTACACCTTC.

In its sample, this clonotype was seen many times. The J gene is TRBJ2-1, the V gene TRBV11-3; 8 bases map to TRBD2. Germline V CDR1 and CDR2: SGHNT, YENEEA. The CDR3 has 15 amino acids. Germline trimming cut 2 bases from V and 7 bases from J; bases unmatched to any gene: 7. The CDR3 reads CASSLRREGENEQFF. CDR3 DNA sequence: TGTGCCAGCAGCTTAAGACGGGAGGGCGAGAATGAGCAGTTCTTC.

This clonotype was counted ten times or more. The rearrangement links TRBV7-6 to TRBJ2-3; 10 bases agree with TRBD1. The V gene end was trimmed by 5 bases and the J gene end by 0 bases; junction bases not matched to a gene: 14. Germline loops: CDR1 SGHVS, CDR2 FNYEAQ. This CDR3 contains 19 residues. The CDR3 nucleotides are TGTGCCAGCAGCAAGGACAGGGGGTACAGCTCCCCTAGCACAGATACGCAGTATTTT. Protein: CASSKDRGYSSPSTDTQYF. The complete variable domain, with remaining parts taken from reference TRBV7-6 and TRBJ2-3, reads GAGVSQSPRYKVTKRGQDVALRCDPISGHVSLYWYRQALGQGPEFLTYFNYEAQQDKSGLPNDRFSAERPEGSISTLTIQRTEQRDSAMYRCASSKDRGYSSPSTDTQYFGPGTRLTVL.

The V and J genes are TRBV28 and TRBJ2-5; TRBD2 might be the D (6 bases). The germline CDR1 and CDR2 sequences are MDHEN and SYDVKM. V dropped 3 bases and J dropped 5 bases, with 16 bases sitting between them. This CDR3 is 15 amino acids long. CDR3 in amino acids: CASSLGGTPRETQYF. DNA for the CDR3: TGTGCCAGCAGTTTGGGGGGTACGCCTAGGGAGACCCAGTACTTC. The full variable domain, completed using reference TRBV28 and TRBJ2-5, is DVKVTQSSRYLVKRTGEKVFLECVQDMDHENMFWYRQDPGLGLRLIYFSYDVKMKEKGDIPEGYSVSREKKERFSLILESASTNQTSMYLCASSLGGTPRETQYFGPGTRLLVL.

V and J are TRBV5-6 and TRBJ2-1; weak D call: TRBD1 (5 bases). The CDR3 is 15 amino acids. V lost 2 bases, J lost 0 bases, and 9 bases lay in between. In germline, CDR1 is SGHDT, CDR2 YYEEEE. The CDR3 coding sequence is TGTGCCAGCAGCTTACAGGTTTACTCCTACAATGAGCAGTTCTTC. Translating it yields CASSLQVYSYNEQFF.

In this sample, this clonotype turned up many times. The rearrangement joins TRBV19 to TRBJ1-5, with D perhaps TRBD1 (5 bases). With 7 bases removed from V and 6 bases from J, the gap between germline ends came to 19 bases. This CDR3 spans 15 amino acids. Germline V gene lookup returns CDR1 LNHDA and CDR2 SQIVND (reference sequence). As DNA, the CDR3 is TGTGCCAGTACCTCCGATGGCGGGGGGATTCAGCCCCAGCATTTT. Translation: CASTSDGGGIQPQHF.

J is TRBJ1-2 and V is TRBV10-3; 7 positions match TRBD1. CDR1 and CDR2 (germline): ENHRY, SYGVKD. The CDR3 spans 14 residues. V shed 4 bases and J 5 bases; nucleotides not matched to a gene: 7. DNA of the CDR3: TGTGCCATCAGTGCGGGACAGATCTCTTATGGCTACACCTTC. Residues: CAISAGQISYGYTF.

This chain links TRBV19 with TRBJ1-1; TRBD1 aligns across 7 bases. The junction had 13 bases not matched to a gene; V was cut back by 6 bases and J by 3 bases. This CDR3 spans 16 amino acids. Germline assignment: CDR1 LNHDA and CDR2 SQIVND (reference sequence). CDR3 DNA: TGTGCCAGTAGCCCTCTCTTGTTGACAGGGCACACTGAAGCTTTCTTT. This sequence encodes CASSPLLLTGHTEAFF.

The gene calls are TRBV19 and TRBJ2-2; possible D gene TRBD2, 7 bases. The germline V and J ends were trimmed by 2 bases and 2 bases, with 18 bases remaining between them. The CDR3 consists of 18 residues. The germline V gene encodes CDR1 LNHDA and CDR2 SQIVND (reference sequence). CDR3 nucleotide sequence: TGTGCCAGTAGTATAAGACGCTGGAGCGGGACAAACACCGGGGAGCTGTTTTTT. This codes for CASSIRRWSGTNTGELFF.

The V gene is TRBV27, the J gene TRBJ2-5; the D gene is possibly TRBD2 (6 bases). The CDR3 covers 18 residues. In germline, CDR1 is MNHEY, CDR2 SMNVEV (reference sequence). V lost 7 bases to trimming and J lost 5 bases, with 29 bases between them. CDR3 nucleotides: TGTGCCAGCACCTACTGGGGCCTATTGGAGGGGTCACGGGAGACCCAGTACTTC. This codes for CASTYWGLLEGSRETQYF.

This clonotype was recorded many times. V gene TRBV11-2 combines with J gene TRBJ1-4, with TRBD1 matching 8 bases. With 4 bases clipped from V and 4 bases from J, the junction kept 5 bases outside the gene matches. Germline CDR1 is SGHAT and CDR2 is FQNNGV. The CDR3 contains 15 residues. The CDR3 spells CASSYDRGYNEKLFF. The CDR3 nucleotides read TGTGCCAGCAGCTACGACAGGGGTTATAATGAAAAACTGTTTTTT.

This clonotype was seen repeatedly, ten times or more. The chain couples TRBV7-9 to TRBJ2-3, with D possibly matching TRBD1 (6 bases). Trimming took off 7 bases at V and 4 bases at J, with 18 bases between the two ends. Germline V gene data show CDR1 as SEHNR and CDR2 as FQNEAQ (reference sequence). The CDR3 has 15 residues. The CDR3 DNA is TGTGCCAGCACGTCCAGGGGCGGAAAGCCAGATACGCAGTATTTT. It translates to CASTSRGGKPDTQYF. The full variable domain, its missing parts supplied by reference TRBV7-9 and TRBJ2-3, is DTGVSQNPRHKITKRGQNVTFRCDPISEHNRLYWYRQTLGQGPEFLTYFQNEAQLEKSRLLSDRFSAERPKGSFSTLEIQRTEQGDSAMYLCASTSRGGKPDTQYFGPGTRLTVL.